This T cell receptor beta chain emerged from a study of cytomegalovirus exposure and HLA in healthy donors (dated by TCRdb to about 2017). Study-level background: An earlier analysis of 587 of the donors reported about 300 Gb of sequence data and some 110 million unique TCR beta sequences obtained from about 180 million T cells. An early release that covered around 590 HLA-typed donors contained approximately 300 gigabases of sequencing data and 75 million to 100 million unique TCR sequences. Among the roughly 390 genotyped donors, around 79% belonged to the genetic ancestry cluster associated with self-reported Caucasian donors. The aim of the study was to test whether cataloging public T cell receptors could identify signatures of past pathogen exposure. Using immunosequencing, the study profiled T cell repertoires from 666 subjects and related those repertoires to cytomegalovirus serostatus. A separate validation cohort of over a hundred different subjects was used in addition to the roughly 700-subject first cohort. The study combined high-throughput TCR immunosequencing, statistical association of individual TCRs with disease status, and machine learning to predict cytomegalovirus infection status. In a later analysis, previously published TCR beta repertoires from 500 to 750 donors were re-analyzed and high-resolution HLA genotyping was added so that TCR occurrence patterns could be studied. Rather than using new phenotypic data, the later analysis identified candidate immune exposures from TCR beta sequences and from how often those sequences occurred across donors. An earlier analysis of some 600 of the donors applied high-throughput TCR beta sequencing to assess whether each TCR beta V gene segment acted as functional or pseudogenic. Donor age, sex, ethnicity and CMV serostatus were compiled alongside the repertoire data. A later genetic analysis used genome-wide SNP genotypes for about 65% of the 666 donors, treating that subset as a discovery cohort. All discovery cohort repertoires had been generated using a single sequencing platform. HLA typing covered class I and class II loci at four-digit resolution. The number of typed donors differed by locus: about 620-630 for A, B, C, DRB1 and DQB1; roughly 510 for DQA1; fewer than 610 for DPA1; and 400 to 480 for DPB1. Four or five DR-DQ haplotypes were handled as single units for association and clustering because linkage in the cohort was strong. Among some 400 genotyped donors of the cohort, an average of about 240,000 unique TCR beta nucleotide sequences were sequenced per donor, 15% to 20% of them non-productive. Broad study findings and their caveats: A later analysis found that TCR association rates varied across HLA loci, with DRB1 alleles showing the most associated TCRs and HLA-C alleles the fewest. The study gave a list of 150 to 200 TCR beta chains associated with cytomegalovirus. In a later analysis, most CMV-associated TCR beta chains were found to appear HLA-restricted, with HLA associations seemingly driven largely by CMV exposure. In both the original and validation cohorts, the classifier was reported to diagnose cytomegalovirus status with high specificity and sensitivity. Several of the top co-occurrence clusters appeared to be linked to parvovirus B19, influenza, CMV and Epstein-Barr virus, according to a later analysis. Most TCR sequences were observed very rarely across donors, whereas some public TCRs were present in many individuals. Because some donors lacked HLA typing at each locus, the association tests relied only on the typed subset. According to the authors, the approach could potentially be generalized to other disease states and immunological phenotypes. A later genetic analysis associated a missense DCLRE1C variant with V-gene and J-gene trimming of TCR beta chains, and an independent cohort replicated the association. At a false discovery rate of 0.05, a later analysis linked about 16,000 TCR beta sequences to specific HLA alleles. The sequencing pipeline was judged likely to have produced a cluster of highly shared sequence variants as a technical artifact. In a later genetic analysis, fewer N-insertions in productive TCRs were reported among donors in an Asian-associated ancestry cluster than the roughly 700-donor mean. A further reported finding was that TCR beta sequences accurately predicted the HLA-A and HLA-B alleles for most subjects in the first cohort. Some IMGT-functional V segments, including TRBV6-2 and TRBV6-3, could not be told apart with the 87-base-pair reads, so those segments were excluded. A few of the identified cytomegalovirus-associated TCR beta chains were confirmed in vitro to be specific for cytomegalovirus antigens. Presence/absence analyses assumed roughly uniform sequencing depth across donors, an assumption that may not hold. When HLA alleles, especially DR and DQ, strongly co-occurred, TCR associations were difficult to assign to individual alleles. In a later analysis, HLA-associated TCR beta chains were found to be more clonally expanded and to have lower generation probabilities than equally common non-associated chains. CMV serostatus was the only immune exposure information available for the cohort. This cohort had only TCR beta chains sequenced, and the lack of alpha or paired-chain data limited which features could be detected. Because counts were too low, roughly 17 rarely observed V segments, including chromosome 9 orphons, were left out of the earlier analysis of 500 to 650 of the donors. Correlated functional status among segregating V segments might be attributable to linkage disequilibrium, but an unknown experimental factor could not be ruled out. In an earlier analysis of about 600 of the donors, most TCR beta V segments appeared in productive rearrangements about 87% or about 30% of the time, broadly matching IMGT annotations.

The cohort was made up of approximately 670 healthy bone marrow donors. Cohort members were all nominally healthy when sampled, although unrecorded immune exposures were likely present. The donor tested CMV seronegative and was one of the 352 seronegative cohort members. A peripheral blood sample was collected from each donor, and TCR beta sequencing was performed on peripheral blood mononuclear cells. The Qiagen DNeasy Blood Extraction Kit was used to extract genomic DNA from the blood cell samples. CDR1 and CDR2, per the germline V gene, are SGHAT and FQNNGV. Including cysteine and phenylalanine, the CDR3 has 12 amino acids. Of the read, only the CDR3 DNA is kept; its 36 bases are in frame from base 1. Trimming costs V 5 bases and J 2 bases, and their ends lie 6 bases apart. About this clone: Its antigen is unknown. The input lacks base qualities; no much larger clone sits a single base away.

Library prep was done by the immunoSEQ multiplex PCR assay. A mixture of 60 forward primers for TCR Vbeta segments and 13 reverse primers for TCR Jbeta segments was used in the multiplex PCR. A multiplex PCR assay on genomic DNA amplified the CDR3 region of rearranged TCR beta genes. Amplified TCR beta libraries were sequenced as 87-base-pair reads on the Illumina HiSeq System. Turning to the authors' computational methods: Across the roughly 640 repertoires, a later analysis counted about 81 million unique TCR beta chains, 8.5 million to 12 million of which were shared by at least two donors. Raw reads were error-corrected and collapsed into unique sequences with a nearest-neighbor algorithm that merged closely related sequences to remove PCR and sequencing errors. V, D and J gene segments were assigned by aligning CDR3 sequences to IMGT reference sequences. For a sequence to be retained, a match of at least six nucleotides to both a V gene segment and a J gene segment was required. A rearrangement counted as productive if the CDR3 had no stop codons and remained in frame with V and J, and every other rearrangement counted as non-productive. Following IMGT convention, CDR3 was defined as the stretch from the second conserved V-encoded cysteine to the conserved J-encoded phenylalanine. In an earlier analysis of 587 of the donors, sequences lacking an unambiguous match to a single V gene segment were excluded. An earlier analysis of almost 600 of the donors classified V segments as functional when productive rearrangements were above 56.7% and as segregating when the standard deviation between donors was above 5%. To diagnose cytomegalovirus status from the catalog of TCR beta chain sequences, a statistical classification framework was built. V and J gene assignment, in a later analysis, came from comparing TCR nucleotide sequences with IMGT/GENE-DB human TR gene sequences. A later analysis assigned CDR3 sequences and most-parsimonious VDJ recombination scenarios with the TCRdist pipeline. In a later analysis, each TCR beta chain was defined by its CDR3 amino acid sequence together with its V-gene family, and reads without a unique V-gene family were excluded. As a way to deal with suspected cross-contamination and a sequencing artifact, a later analysis dropped nearly 600 nucleotide sequences that were highly shared and had low generation probability. In a later analysis, a clonal expansion index was calculated for each public chain from normalized within-repertoire ranks of inferred template counts. In a later analysis, generation probabilities were computed using a VDJ recombination model fitted to out-of-frame rearrangements, and the results were checked against IGoR. Hypergeometric tests were used in a later analysis to score TCR-TCR, TCR-HLA and TCR-CMV co-occurrence, with a repertoire-size bias correction applied to the TCR pairs. To estimate false discovery rates, a later analysis permuted the HLA or CMV assignments 20 times. In a later analysis, co-occurring TCRs were grouped using DBSCAN, with TCRdist sequence similarity added in when clustering inside HLA-allele-positive subsets. Repertoires with fewer than 30,000 or more than 120,000 public chains were left out of co-occurrence clustering, as were four to six repertoires with anomalous nucleotide sharing. This is the immuneACCESS table as TCRdb keeps it, with only in-frame sequences that have V and J called. A part of the clones is gone; compared with another copy, unresolved V genes explain less than half, and the rest is unexplained. That table furnishes V, J and clone size, whereas the DNA furnished D and trimming. This sample holds fewer than 150,000 clones; 73% were observed only once. Jointly, the top ten make up 4% to 5% of the sample.

This receptor was identified in a woman aged 40 to 49 in good health and CMV-seronegative. Sequencing used PBMCs. The chain is encoded by TRBV11-2 joined to TRBJ1-2, with the D gene call left open. Here is the DNA: TGTGCCAGCAGCCCCTTAAACTATGGCTACACCTTC. This encodes CASSPLNYGYTF.